The clone carrying this TCR beta chain has just a few counts. The target antigen is unknown. These data are taken from a study of CD8+ T cells in alopecia areata. In each case, RNA was isolated and then reverse transcribed into cDNA as the sequencing template. The method was immunoSEQ multiplex PCR; TCRdb's version includes in-frame clones alone and lacks a portion of them. The sample lists about 190,000 clones; 45% to 75% were seen once. Findings of the study overall: Relative to normal scalp, lesional scalp, especially alopecia totalis/universalis, showed higher clonality.

Treatment meaning: oral pan-JAK inhibitor, 5-10 mg twice daily. This CDR3 contains 13 residues. Germline lookup yields CDR1 SQVTM and CDR2 ANQGSEA. The ends lost 7 bases at V and 2 bases at J; junction bases unmatched: 3. The source was CD4+ T cells sorted from blood, collected at week 4, from a patient treated with tofacitinib. The genes are TRBV29-1 and TRBJ2-5; 11 bases are a match to TRBD1. This sequence originates from a human donor with alopecia areata. The CDR3 here is CSGRDRGQETQYF. The CDR3 bases are TGCAGCGGCCGGGACAGGGGGCAAGAGACCCAGTACTTC.